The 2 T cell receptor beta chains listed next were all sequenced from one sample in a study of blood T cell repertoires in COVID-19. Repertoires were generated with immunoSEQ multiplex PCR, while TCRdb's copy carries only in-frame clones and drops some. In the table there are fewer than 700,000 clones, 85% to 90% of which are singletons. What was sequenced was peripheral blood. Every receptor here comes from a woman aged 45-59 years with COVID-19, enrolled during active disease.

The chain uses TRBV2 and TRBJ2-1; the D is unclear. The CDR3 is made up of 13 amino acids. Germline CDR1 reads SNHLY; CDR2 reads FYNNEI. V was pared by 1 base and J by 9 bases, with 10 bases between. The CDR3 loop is CASSEVNSREQFF. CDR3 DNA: TGTGCCAGCAGTGAAGTGAACTCCCGTGAGCAGTTCTTC.

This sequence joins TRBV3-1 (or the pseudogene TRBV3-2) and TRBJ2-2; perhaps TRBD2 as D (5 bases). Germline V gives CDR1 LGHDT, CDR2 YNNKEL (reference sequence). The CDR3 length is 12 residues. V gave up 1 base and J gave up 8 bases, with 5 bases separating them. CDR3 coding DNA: TGTGCCAGCAGCCAAGCGGGGGGGGAGCTGTTTTTT. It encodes CASSQAGGELFF.